The T cell receptor beta chain under discussion was sequenced for a study of cytomegalovirus exposure and HLA in healthy donors. CDR3 length equals 16 residues. V lost 4 bases and J 0 bases, leaving 14 bases between the germline ends. Germline loops: CDR1 SGHRS, CDR2 YFSETQ. The PCR contained 60 Vbeta and 13 Jbeta primers. Using immunoSEQ multiplex PCR, the repertoire was profiled, and TCRdb retains in-frame clones only, with some absent. The data show about 180,000 clones, roughly 75% seen once. The rearrangement uses TRBV5-1 and TRBJ1-3; TRBD1 is a possible D gene (6 bases). The receptor was derived from a man aged 35 to 55 in good health and CMV-seronegative. The sample was PBMCs. This chain's CDR3 is CASSQDSPSSGNTIYF. The CDR3 coding sequence is TGCGCCAGCAGCCAGGACAGCCCGAGCTCTGGAAACACCATATATTTT.